The 16 T cell receptor beta chains presented below share a single source sample, sequenced in a study of long-term antiretroviral therapy in people with HIV. Sequencing used immunoSEQ v3.0 at survey level. Only in-frame clones appear in the TCRdb table, and some are missing; sequencing was by immunoSEQ multiplex PCR. The data hold roughly 19,000 clones, with around nine tenths observed a single time. Sample: unsorted PBMCs, taken 0.5 years after starting antiretroviral therapy. The receptors derive from a man aged 40-49 years with HIV.

The genes are TRBV6-1 and TRBJ2-7; D may be TRBD1 (6 bases). V shed 7 bases and J shed 2 bases, with 15 bases lying between them. CDR1 and CDR2 from the germline V gene are MNHNS and SASEGT. This CDR3 is built from 14 residues. The CDR3 region is CASTGQGLTYEQYF. CDR3 DNA: TGTGCCAGCACCGGCCAGGGGCTAACCTACGAGCAGTACTTC.

V is TRBV5-1 and J is TRBJ1-1, with 8 bases identical to TRBD1. Trimming took 2 bases from V and 0 from J; bases not matched to a gene: 6. The CDR3 spans 16 residues. CDR1 and CDR2 (germline): SGHRS, YFSETQ. CDR3 DNA: TGCGCCAGCAGCTTCGAGACAGGGGTCATGAACACTGAAGCTTTCTTT. Translation gives CASSFETGVMNTEAFF.

The chain recombines TRBV7-9 with TRBJ1-1, with D unresolved. CDR3 length: 15 residues. Germline V gene data show CDR1 as SEHNR and CDR2 as FQNEAQ (reference sequence). Trimming stripped 1 base from V and 0 bases from J, with 9 bases between. The CDR3 coding sequence is TGTGCCAGCAGCTTAGGCGAAGCGGTGAACACTGAAGCTTTCTTT. Its translation: CASSLGEAVNTEAFF.

The V gene is TRBV7-2, the J gene TRBJ2-1, with 9 bases fitting TRBD2. Germline CDR1 is SGHTA and CDR2 is FQGNSA. J gave up 10 bases and V 3 bases, and 7 bases lay outside the gene matches. CDR3 length equals 14 residues. This CDR3 reads CASSFSGGRPEQFF. CDR3 bases: TGTGCCAGCAGCTTTAGCGGGGGTCGCCCCGAGCAGTTCTTC.

The chain joins TRBV27 to TRBJ1-4, with TRBD1 matching over 10 bases. Germline values: CDR1 MNHEY, CDR2 SMNVEV (reference sequence). V shed 7 bases and J 5 bases; nucleotides not matched to a gene: 7. This CDR3 comprises 15 residues. CDR3 loop: CASTPLGQGNEKLFF. CDR3 in DNA: TGTGCCAGCACCCCTCTGGGACAGGGGAATGAAAAACTGTTTTTT. The full variable domain, in which reference TRBV27 and TRBJ1-4 provide the parts outside the CDR3, is EAQVTQNPRYLITVTGKKLTVTCSQNMNHEYMSWYRQDPGLGLRQIYYSMNVEVTDKGDVPEGYKVSRKEKRNFPLILESPSPNQTSLYFCASTPLGQGNEKLFFGSGTQLSVL.

In its sample, this clone was seen a few times. The chain uses TRBV30 and TRBJ1-2; the D is unclear. The CDR3 runs to 11 residues. V was clipped by 1 base and J by 5 bases, with 5 bases between them. From germline, CDR1 is GTSNPN and CDR2 SVGIG (reference sequence). The CDR3 is CAWSAGYGYTF. In nucleotides, the CDR3 is TGTGCCTGGAGTGCAGGTTATGGCTACACCTTC.

The chain carries TRBV5-6 and TRBJ1-2, with D unresolved. In germline, CDR1 is SGHDT, CDR2 YYEEEE. V was cut by 0 bases and J by 7 bases, with 13 bases left in between. The CDR3 spans 14 residues. The CDR3 here is CASSLVAGVAGYTF. CDR3 sequence (DNA): TGTGCCAGCAGCTTGGTTGCCGGGGTTGCTGGCTACACCTTC. Together with reference TRBV5-6 and TRBJ1-2, the CDR3 gives the full variable domain: DAGVTQSPTHLIKTRGQQVTLRCSPKSGHDTVSWYQQALGQGPQFIFQYYEEEERQRGNFPDRFSGHQFPNYSSELNVNALLLGDSALYLCASSLVAGVAGYTFGSGTRLTVV.

V gene TRBV28 combines with J gene TRBJ2-3, with 7 nucleotides matching TRBD1. The ends lost 5 bases at V and 9 bases at J; junction bases unmatched: 17. Germline V CDR1 and CDR2: MDHEN, SYDVKM. This CDR3 has 16 residues. Written as DNA, the CDR3 is TGTGCCAGCAGTGAGCAGACAGGGCCTCGGGCTGTCACGCAGTATTTT. It is translated as CASSEQTGPRAVTQYF.

The gene calls are TRBV6-5 and TRBJ2-7; 7 bases line up with TRBD1. The CDR3 is 15 amino acids. Germline values: CDR1 MNHEY, CDR2 SVGAGI. V shed 5 bases, J shed 7 bases, and the junction held 14 bases outside the gene matches. CDR3 DNA: TGTGCCAGCAGTCCCTCCGGGACAGCGATGGGAGAGCAGTACTTC. Encoded protein: CASSPSGTAMGEQYF.

V is TRBV2 and J is TRBJ1-5; D ambiguous. CDR1 is SNHLY, CDR2 FYNNEI, per germline. The CDR3 is 11 residues long. The V end lost 4 bases, the J end lost 3 bases, and 1 base lay between the germline ends. CDR3 residues: CASSVNQPQHF. In nucleotides, the CDR3 is TGTGCCAGCAGTGTCAATCAGCCCCAGCATTTT.

V is TRBV5-4 and J is TRBJ2-7, with 10 bases that match TRBD2. Germline V CDR1 and CDR2: SGHNT, YYREEE (reference sequence). This CDR3 region has 15 residues. The trim removed 4 bases at V and 3 bases at J, leaving 7 bases unmatched. The CDR3 spells CASSAQRTSGYEQYF. CDR3 sequence (DNA): TGTGCCAGCAGCGCCCAAAGGACTAGCGGCTACGAGCAGTACTTC.

The chain has TRBV30 and TRBJ2-5; 8 bases agree with TRBD1. This CDR3 is 12 amino acids long. Germline values: CDR1 GTSNPN, CDR2 SVGIG (reference sequence). V lost 8 bases to trimming and J lost 2 bases; unmatched junction nucleotides: 4. The CDR3 region is CAGDRRQETQYF. Here the CDR3 DNA reads TGTGCCGGGGACAGGAGACAAGAGACCCAGTACTTC.

V is TRBV11-3 and J is TRBJ2-2, with D uncertain. Trimming took off 5 bases at V and 3 bases at J, with 4 bases between the two ends. Germline-derived CDR1 and CDR2 are SGHNT and YENEEA. The CDR3 has 12 residues. The CDR3 nucleotides read TGTGCCAGCAGCCGTTACACCGGGGAGCTGTTTTTT. Amino acids: CASSRYTGELFF. The full variable domain, its missing parts supplied by reference TRBV11-3 and TRBJ2-2, is EAGVVQSPRYKIIEKKQPVAFWCNPISGHNTLYWYLQNLGQGPELLIRYENEEAVDDSQLPKDRFSAERLKGVDSTLKIQPAELGDSAVYLCASSRYTGELFFGEGSRLTVL.

The chain joins TRBV7-9 to TRBJ2-1, with 16 nucleotides matching TRBD2. The CDR3 sequence is 16 residues long. V dropped 5 bases and J dropped 10; count of bases not matched to a gene: 8. Germline CDR1 SEHNR, CDR2 FQNEAQ (reference sequence). This CDR3 reads CASSLGTSGGAGEQFF. CDR3 sequence (DNA): TGTGCCAGCAGCCTAGGGACTAGCGGGGGGGCCGGGGAGCAGTTCTTC.

The chain couples TRBV6-1 to TRBJ1-2; 11 nucleotides line up with TRBD1. The J segment lost 5 bases and the V segment lost 6 bases, leaving 8 bases of the junction unmatched. CDR1 and CDR2 (germline): MNHNS, SASEGT. The CDR3 loop spans 15 amino acids. The CDR3 DNA follows: TGTGCCAGCAGGGCGGCGGGGACAGGGGGATATGGCTACACCTTC. It specifies CASRAAGTGGYGYTF.

This clone has a handful of counts. The chain uses TRBV7-2 and TRBJ1-5, with a possible D match to TRBD1 (5 bases). The V and J ends lost 4 bases and 4 bases respectively, with 11 bases between them. This CDR3 has 14 amino acids. The germline CDR1 and CDR2 sequences are SGHTA and FQGNSA. The CDR3 nucleotides are TGTGCCAGCAGCTCCGCGGGGGGTAATCAGCCCCAGCATTTT. Translating gives CASSSAGGNQPQHF.